This TCR beta chain was observed in a study of blood T cell repertoires in COVID-19. The wider study: Samples representing acute and convalescent COVID-19 were sourced from the United States, Italy and Spain. T cells, B-cell-depleted T cells, or PBMCs provided the cDNA or gDNA that served as material.

This clone came up once. V shed 0 bases and J shed 1 base, with 10 bases lying between them. CDR3 length: 16 amino acids. CDR1 and CDR2 from the germline V gene are SGHNT and YYREEE (reference sequence). Original analysis: Nucleated cell counts were estimated from reference gene primer amplification. Sequencing used immunoSEQ multiplex PCR; TCRdb keeps in-frame clones, though not all of them. V and J calls and clone size are those listed in that table; D and trimming were worked out from the DNA. In the table there are 250,000 to 350,000 clones, around 88% of which are singletons. The clonotype was recovered from a woman in her fifties or sixties with acute or convalescent COVID-19. Sequencing was done on a sample of peripheral blood. This chain uses TRBV5-4 with TRBJ2-2, with D maybe TRBD1 (5 bases). CDR3 region: CASSLGAGLNTGELFF. In nucleotides, the CDR3 is TGTGCCAGCAGCTTGGGGGCAGGGTTGAACACCGGGGAGCTGTTTTTT.